This T cell receptor beta chain was captured by sequencing in a study of regulatory T cells in long-lasting Graves disease. Overall study findings and caveats: Rather than thyroid tissue, only peripheral blood underwent study. Reduced TCR diversity was observed in persistent Graves' patients versus newly diagnosed patients. When disease was persistent, TRBV28, TRBJ1-2 and TRBJ2-5 were the favored segments.

Looked up from germline, CDR1 is LGHDT and CDR2 is YNNKEL (reference sequence). The CDR3 consists of 16 residues. Unmatched junction bases numbered 7, after V lost 4 bases and J lost 2 bases. Library construction for TCR beta used iRepertoire HTBI primers and Arm-PCR of CDR3 regions. TCRdb passed the multiplex PCR reads through MiXCR, listing each CDR3 protein once. The sample has about 340,000 distinct CDR3 sequences, roughly 21% seen once; the top ten hold 29%. Time point described: persistent/refractory GD, antithyroid drugs over 5 years with positive TRAb. PBMC-derived RNA was used for the TCR library. Blood from the periphery, approximately 9 milliliters in all, was drawn into EDTA tubes. A word on this clonotype: What it binds is unknown.

The material sequenced was peripheral blood mononuclear cells (PBMCs), taken when the disease was refractory, from a patient treated with antithyroid drugs. This chain links TRBV3-1 with TRBJ1-5; TRBD1 aligns across 8 bases. The receptor comes from a female donor with Graves disease. The CDR3 protein is CASSPQGAVGNQPQHF. The DNA for the CDR3 is TGTGCCAGCAGCCCTCAGGGGGCGGTGGGCAATCAGCCCCAGCATTTT.